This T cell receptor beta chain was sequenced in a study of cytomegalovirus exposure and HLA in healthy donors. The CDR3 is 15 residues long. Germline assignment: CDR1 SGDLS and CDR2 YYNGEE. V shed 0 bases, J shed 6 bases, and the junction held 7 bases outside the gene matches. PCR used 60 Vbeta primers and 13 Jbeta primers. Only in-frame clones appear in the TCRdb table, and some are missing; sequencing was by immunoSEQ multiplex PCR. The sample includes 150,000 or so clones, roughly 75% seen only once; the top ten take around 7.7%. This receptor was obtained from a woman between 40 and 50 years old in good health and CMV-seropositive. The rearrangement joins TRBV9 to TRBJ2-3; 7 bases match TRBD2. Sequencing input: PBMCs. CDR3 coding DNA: TGTGCCAGCAGCGTAGACAGACTAGCAGCGGATACGCAGTATTTT. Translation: CASSVDRLAADTQYF.